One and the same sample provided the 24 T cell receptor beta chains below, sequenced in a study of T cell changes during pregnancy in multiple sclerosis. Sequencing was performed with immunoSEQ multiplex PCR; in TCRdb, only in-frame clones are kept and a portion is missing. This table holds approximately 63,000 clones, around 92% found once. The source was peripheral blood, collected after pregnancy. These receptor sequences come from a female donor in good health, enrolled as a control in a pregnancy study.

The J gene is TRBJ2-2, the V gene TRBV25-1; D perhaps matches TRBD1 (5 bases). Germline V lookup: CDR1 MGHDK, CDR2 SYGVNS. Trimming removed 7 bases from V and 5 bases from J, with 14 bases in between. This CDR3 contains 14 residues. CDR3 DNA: TGTGCCAGCAACCGGGCAGGGCAAACCGGGGAGCTGTTTTTT. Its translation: CASNRAGQTGELFF.

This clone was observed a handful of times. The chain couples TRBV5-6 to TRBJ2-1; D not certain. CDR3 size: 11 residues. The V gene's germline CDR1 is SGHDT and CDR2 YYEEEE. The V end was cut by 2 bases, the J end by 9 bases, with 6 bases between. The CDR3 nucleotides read TGTGCCAGCAGCTTTGAGTTTGAGCAGTTCTTC. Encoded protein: CASSFEFEQFF. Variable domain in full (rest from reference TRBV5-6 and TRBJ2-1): DAGVTQSPTHLIKTRGQQVTLRCSPKSGHDTVSWYQQALGQGPQFIFQYYEEEERQRGNFPDRFSGHQFPNYSSELNVNALLLGDSALYLCASSFEFEQFFGPGTRLTVL.

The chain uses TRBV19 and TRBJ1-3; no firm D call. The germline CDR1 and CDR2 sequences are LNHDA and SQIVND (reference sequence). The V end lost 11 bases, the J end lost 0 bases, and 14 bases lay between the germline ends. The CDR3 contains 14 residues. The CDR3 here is CASKPVNSGNTIYF. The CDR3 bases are TGTGCCTCAAAACCAGTCAACTCTGGAAACACCATATATTTT.

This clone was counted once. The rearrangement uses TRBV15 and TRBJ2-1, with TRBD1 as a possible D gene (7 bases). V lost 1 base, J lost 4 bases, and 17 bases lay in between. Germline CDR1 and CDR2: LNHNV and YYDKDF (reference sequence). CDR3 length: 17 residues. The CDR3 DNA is TGTGCCACCAGCAGAGGGCAGGGGGGAGCAGGATACAATGAGCAGTTCTTC. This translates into CATSRGQGGAGYNEQFF.

The chain's CDR3 is CASSVVTGGGAGEQFF. In DNA, the CDR3 is TGTGCCAGCAGCGTAGTCACCGGCGGGGGGGCCGGTGAGCAGTTCTTC. The chain recombines TRBV9 with TRBJ2-1, with 9 bases lining up with TRBD2. V shed 0 bases and J 9 bases; nucleotides not matched to a gene: 10. Looked up from germline, CDR1 is SGDLS and CDR2 is YYNGEE. This CDR3 has 16 amino acids. Based on the CDR3 plus reference TRBV9 and TRBJ2-1, the full variable domain is DSGVTQTPKHLITATGQRVTLRCSPRSGDLSVYWYQQSLDQGLQFLIQYYNGEERAKGNILERFSAQQFPDLHSELNLSSLELGDSALYFCASSVVTGGGAGEQFFGPGTRLTVL.

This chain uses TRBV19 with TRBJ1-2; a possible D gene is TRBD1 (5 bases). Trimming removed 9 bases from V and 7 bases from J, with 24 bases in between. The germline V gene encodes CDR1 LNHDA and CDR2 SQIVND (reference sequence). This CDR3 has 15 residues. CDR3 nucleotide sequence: TGTGCCAGCCGTTTCCCGACGGGGGAAGTTGGTGGCTACACCTTC. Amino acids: CASRFPTGEVGGYTF.

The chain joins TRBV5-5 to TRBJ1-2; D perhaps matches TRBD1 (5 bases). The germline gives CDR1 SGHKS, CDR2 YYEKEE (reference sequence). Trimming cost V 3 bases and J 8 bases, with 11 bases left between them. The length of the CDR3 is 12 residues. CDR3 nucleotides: TGTGCCAGCAGCTCTTCAGGGAAAGGCTACACCTTC. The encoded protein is CASSSSGKGYTF. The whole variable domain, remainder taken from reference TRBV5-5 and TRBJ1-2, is DAGVTQSPTHLIKTRGQQVTLRCSPISGHKSVSWYQQVLGQGPQFIFQYYEKEERGRGNFPDRFSARQFPNYSSELNVNALLLGDSALYLCASSSSGKGYTFGSGTRLTVV.

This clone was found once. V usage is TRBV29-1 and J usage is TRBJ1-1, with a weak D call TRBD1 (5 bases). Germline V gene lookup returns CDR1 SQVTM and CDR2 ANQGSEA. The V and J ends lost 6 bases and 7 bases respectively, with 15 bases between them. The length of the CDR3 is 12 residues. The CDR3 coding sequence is TGCAGCGTGGAGGGGACGGATGTTGAAGCTTTCTTT. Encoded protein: CSVEGTDVEAFF.

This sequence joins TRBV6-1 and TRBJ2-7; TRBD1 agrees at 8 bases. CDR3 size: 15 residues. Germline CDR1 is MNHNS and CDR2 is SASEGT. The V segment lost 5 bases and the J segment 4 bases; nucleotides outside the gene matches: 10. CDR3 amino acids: CASSLMRQGQYEQYF. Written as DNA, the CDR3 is TGTGCCAGCAGTTTGATGAGACAGGGGCAATACGAGCAGTACTTC.

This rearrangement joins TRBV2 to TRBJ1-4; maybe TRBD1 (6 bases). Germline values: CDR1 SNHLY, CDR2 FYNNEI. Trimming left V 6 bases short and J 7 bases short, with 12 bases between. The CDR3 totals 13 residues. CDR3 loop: CASSTGLSEKLFF. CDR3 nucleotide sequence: TGTGCCAGCAGCACAGGGTTAAGTGAAAAACTGTTTTTT.

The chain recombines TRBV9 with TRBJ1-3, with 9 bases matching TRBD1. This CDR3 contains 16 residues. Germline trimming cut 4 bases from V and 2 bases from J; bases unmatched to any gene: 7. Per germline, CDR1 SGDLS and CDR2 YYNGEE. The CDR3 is CASSIGGDRAGNTIYF. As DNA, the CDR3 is TGTGCCAGCAGCATAGGCGGGGACAGGGCTGGAAACACCATATATTTT. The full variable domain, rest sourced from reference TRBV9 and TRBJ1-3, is DSGVTQTPKHLITATGQRVTLRCSPRSGDLSVYWYQQSLDQGLQFLIQYYNGEERAKGNILERFSAQQFPDLHSELNLSSLELGDSALYFCASSIGGDRAGNTIYFGEGSWLTVV.

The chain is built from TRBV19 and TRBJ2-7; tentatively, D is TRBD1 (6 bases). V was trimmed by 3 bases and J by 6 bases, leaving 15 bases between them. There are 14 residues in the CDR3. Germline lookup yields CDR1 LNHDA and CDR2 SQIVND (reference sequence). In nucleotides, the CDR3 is TGTGCCAGTAGTATCCAACCAGGGGAGCTCGAGCAGTACTTC. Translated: CASSIQPGELEQYF.

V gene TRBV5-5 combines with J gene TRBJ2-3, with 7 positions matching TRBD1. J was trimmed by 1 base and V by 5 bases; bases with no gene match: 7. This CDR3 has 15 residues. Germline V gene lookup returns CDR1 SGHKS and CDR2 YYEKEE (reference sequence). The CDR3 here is CASSWSGQRTDTQYF. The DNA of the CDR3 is TGTGCCAGCAGTTGGTCGGGACAGCGCACAGATACGCAGTATTTT.

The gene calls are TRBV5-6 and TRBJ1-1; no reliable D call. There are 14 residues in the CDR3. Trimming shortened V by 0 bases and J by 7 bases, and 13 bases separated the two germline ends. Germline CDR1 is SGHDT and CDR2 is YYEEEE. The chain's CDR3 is CASSLEESTYEAFF. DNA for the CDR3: TGTGCCAGCAGCTTGGAGGAGTCTACTTATGAAGCTTTCTTT.

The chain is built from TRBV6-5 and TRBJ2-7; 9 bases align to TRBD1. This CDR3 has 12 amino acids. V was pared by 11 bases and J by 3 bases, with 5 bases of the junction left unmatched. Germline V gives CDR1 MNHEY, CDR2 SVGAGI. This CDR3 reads CASRTGVYEQYF. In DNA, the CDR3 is TGTGCCTCCCGGACAGGGGTCTACGAGCAGTACTTC.

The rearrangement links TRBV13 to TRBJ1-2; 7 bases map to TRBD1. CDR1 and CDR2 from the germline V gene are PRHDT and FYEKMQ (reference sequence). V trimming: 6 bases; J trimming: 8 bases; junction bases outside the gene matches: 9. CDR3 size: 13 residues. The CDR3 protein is CASRPTGAGGYTF. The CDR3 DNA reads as TGTGCCAGCAGACCTACAGGGGCGGGAGGCTACACCTTC.

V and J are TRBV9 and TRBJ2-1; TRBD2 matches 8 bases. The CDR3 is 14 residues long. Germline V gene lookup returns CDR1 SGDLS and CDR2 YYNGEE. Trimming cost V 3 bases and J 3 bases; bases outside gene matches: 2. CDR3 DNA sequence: TGTGCCAGCAGCGCGGGGGGGATCTACAATGAGCAGTTCTTC. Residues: CASSAGGIYNEQFF.

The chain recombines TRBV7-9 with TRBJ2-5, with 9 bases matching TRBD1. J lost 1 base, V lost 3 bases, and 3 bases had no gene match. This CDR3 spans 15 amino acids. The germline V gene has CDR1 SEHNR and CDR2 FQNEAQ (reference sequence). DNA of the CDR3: TGTGCCAGCAGCTTGGCGACAGGGGGCCAAGAGACCCAGTACTTC. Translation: CASSLATGGQETQYF.

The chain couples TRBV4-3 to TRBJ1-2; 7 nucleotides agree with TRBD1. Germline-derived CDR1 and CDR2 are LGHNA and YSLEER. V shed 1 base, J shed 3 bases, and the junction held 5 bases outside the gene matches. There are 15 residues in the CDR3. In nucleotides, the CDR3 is TGCGCCAGCAGCCAAGTTTGGCAGGGGGACTATGGCTACACCTTC. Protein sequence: CASSQVWQGDYGYTF.

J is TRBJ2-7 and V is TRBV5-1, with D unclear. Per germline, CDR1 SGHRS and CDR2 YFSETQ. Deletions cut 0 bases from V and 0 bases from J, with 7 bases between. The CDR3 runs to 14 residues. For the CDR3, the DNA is TGCGCCAGCAGCTTGGGAGCCGTCTCCTACGAGCAGTACTTC. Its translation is CASSLGAVSYEQYF.

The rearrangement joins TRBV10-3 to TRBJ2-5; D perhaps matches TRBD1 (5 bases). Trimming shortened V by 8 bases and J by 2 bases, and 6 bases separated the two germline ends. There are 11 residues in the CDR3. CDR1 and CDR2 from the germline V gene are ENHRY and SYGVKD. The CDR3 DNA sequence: TGTGCCATCGCAGGGCAAGAGACCCAGTACTTC. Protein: CAIAGQETQYF.

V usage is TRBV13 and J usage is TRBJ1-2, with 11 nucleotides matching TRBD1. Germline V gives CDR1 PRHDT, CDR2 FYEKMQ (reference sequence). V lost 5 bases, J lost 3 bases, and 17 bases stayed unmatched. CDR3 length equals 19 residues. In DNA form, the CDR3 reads TGTGCCAGCAGCATCCACAACCGGGACAGGGGGGGGTTATACTATGGCTACACCTTC. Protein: CASSIHNRDRGGLYYGYTF.

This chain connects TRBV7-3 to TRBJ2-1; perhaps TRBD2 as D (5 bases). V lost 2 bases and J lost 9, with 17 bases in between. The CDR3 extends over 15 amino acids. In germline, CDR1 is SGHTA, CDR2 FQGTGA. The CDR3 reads CASSLAPRGEGEQFF. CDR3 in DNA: TGTGCCAGCAGCTTAGCGCCCCGGGGAGAGGGTGAGCAGTTCTTC.

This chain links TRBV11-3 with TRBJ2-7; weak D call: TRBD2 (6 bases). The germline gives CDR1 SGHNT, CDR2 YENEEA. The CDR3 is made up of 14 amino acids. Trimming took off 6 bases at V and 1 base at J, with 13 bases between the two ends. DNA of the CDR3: TGTGCCAGCAGTCCCCGTGGAGGGTCCTACGAGCAGTACTTC. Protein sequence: CASSPRGGSYEQYF.